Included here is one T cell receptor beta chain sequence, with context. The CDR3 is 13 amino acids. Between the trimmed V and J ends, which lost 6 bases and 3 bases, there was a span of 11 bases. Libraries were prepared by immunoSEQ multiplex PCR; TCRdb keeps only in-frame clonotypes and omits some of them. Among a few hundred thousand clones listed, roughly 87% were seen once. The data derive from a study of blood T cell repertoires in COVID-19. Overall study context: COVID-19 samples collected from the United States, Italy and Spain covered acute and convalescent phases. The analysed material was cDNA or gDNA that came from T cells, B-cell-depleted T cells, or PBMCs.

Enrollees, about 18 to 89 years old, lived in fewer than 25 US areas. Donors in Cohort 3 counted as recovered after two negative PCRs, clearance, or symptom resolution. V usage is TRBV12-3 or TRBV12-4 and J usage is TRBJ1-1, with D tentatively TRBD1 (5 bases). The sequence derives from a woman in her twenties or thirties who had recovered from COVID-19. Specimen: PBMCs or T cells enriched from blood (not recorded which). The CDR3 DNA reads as TGTGCCAGCAGCCTAGTCAGGGACACTGAAGCTTTCTTT. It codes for CASSLVRDTEAFF.